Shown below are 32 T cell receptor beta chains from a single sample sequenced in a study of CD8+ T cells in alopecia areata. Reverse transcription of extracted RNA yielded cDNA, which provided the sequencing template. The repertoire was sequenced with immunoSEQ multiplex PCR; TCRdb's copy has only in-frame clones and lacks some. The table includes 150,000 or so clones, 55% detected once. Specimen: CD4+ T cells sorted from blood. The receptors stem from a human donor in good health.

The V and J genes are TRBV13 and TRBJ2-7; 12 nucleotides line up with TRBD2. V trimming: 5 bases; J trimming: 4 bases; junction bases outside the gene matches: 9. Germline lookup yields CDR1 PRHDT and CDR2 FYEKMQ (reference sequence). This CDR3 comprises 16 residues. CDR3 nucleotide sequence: TGTGCCAGCAGCACGACTAGCGGGAGAGGGGGTTACGAGCAGTACTTC. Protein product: CASSTTSGRGGYEQYF. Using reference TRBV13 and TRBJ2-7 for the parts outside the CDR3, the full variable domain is AAGVIQSPRHLIKEKRETATLKCYPIPRHDTVYWYQQGPGQDPQFLISFYEKMQSDKGSIPDRFSAQQFSDYHSELNMSSLELGDSALYFCASSTTSGRGGYEQYFGPGTRLTVT.

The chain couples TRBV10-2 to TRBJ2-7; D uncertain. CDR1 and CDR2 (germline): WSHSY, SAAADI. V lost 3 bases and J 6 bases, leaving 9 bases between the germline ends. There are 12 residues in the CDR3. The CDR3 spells CASSEGRIEQYF. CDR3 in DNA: TGCGCCAGCAGTGAAGGTCGAATCGAGCAGTACTTC.

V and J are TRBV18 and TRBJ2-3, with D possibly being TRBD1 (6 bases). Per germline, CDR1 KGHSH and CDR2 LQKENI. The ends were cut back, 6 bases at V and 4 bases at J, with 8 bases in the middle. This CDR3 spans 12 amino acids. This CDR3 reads CASSRGADTQYF. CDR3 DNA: TGTGCCAGCTCCAGGGGCGCAGATACGCAGTATTTT.

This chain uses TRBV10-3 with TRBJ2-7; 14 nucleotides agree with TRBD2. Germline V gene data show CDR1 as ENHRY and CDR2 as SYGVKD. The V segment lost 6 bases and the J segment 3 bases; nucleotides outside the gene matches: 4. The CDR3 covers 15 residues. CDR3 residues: CAIRPGTSGSYEQYF. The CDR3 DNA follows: TGTGCCATCAGACCCGGGACTAGCGGGAGCTACGAGCAGTACTTC.

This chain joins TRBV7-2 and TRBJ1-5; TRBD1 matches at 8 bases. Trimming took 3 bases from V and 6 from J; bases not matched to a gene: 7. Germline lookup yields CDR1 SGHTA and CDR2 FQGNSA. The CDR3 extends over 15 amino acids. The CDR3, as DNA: TGTGCCAGCAGCTTTACAGGGGGGCCGGTTCAGCCCCAGCATTTT. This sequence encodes CASSFTGGPVQPQHF.

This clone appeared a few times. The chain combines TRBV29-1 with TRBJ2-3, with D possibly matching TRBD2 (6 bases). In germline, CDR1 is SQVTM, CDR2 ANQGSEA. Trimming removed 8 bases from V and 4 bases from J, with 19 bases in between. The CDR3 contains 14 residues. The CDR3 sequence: CSLAGGGIADTQYF. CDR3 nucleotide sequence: TGCAGCCTTGCCGGCGGCGGGATAGCAGATACGCAGTATTTT.

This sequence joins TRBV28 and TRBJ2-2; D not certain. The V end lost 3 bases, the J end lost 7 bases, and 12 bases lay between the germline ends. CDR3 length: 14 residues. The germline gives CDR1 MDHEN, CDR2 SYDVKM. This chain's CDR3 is CASSLGQADGELFF. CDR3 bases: TGTGCCAGCAGTTTGGGTCAGGCGGACGGGGAGCTGTTTTTT. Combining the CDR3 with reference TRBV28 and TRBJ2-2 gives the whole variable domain DVKVTQSSRYLVKRTGEKVFLECVQDMDHENMFWYRQDPGLGLRLIYFSYDVKMKEKGDIPEGYSVSREKKERFSLILESASTNQTSMYLCASSLGQADGELFFGEGSRLTVL.

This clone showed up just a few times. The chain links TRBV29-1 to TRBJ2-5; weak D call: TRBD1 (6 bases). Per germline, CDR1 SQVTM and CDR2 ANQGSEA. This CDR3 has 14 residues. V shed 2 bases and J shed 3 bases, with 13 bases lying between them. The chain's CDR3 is CSVEIFGGKETQYF. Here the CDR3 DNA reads TGCAGCGTTGAAATTTTTGGGGGCAAAGAGACCCAGTACTTC.

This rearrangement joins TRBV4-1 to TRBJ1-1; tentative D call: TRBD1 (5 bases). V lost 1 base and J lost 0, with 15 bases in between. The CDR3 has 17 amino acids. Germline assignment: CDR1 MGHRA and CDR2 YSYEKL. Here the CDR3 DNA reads TGCGCCAGCAGCCAAGTCCCGGGGGGACTGATGAACACTGAAGCTTTCTTT. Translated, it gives CASSQVPGGLMNTEAFF.

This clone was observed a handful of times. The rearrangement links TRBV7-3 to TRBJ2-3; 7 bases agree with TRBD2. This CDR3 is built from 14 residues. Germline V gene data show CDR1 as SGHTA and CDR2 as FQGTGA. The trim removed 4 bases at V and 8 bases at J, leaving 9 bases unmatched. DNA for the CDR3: TGTGCCAGCAGCTCCGGGACTAATGGTGGTACGCAGTATTTT. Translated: CASSSGTNGGTQYF.

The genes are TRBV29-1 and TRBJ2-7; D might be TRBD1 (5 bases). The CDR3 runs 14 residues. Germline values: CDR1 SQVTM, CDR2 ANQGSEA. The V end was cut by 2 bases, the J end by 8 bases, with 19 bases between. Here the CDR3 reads CSVEPLQGASKQYF. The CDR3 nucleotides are TGCAGCGTTGAACCTCTGCAGGGCGCCTCCAAGCAGTACTTC.

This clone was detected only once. CDR3 bases: TGTGCCAGCAGTGAGGCTTCCAAAAACATTCAGTACTTC. Residues: CASSEASKNIQYF. This chain uses TRBV25-1 with TRBJ2-4; no clear D gene. The V end lost 3 bases, the J end lost 2 bases, and 5 bases lay between the germline ends. This CDR3 region has 13 residues. Germline CDR1 and CDR2: MGHDK and SYGVNS.

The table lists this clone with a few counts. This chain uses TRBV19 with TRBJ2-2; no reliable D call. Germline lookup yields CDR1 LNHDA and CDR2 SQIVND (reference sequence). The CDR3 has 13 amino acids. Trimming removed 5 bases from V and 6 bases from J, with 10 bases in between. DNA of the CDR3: TGTGCCAGTAGTCGCCAGCAGGCCGGGGAGCTGTTTTTT. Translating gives CASSRQQAGELFF.

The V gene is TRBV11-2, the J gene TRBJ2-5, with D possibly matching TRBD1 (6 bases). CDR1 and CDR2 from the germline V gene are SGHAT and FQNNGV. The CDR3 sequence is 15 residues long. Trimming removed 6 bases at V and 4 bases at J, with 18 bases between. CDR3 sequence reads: CASRSGTPPGETQYF. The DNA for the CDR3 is TGTGCCAGCAGATCCGGGACACCCCCTGGAGAGACCCAGTACTTC.

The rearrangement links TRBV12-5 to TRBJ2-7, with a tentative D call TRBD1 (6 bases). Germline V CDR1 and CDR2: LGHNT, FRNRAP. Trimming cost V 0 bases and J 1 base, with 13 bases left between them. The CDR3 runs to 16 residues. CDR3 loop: CASGLVLDRVSYEQYF. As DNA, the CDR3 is TGTGCTAGTGGTTTGGTCCTGGACAGAGTATCCTACGAGCAGTACTTC.

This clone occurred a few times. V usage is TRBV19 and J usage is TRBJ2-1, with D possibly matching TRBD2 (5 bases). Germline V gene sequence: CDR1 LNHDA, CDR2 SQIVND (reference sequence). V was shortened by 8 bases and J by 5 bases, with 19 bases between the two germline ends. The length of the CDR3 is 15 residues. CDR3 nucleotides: TGTGCCAGTGGCCCTTGGGCTACGGGAAACAATGAGCAGTTCTTC. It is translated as CASGPWATGNNEQFF.

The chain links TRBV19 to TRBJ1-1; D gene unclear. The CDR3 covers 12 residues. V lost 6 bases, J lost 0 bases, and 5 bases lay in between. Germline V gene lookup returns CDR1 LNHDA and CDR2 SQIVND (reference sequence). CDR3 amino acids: CASSQMNTEAFF. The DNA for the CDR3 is TGTGCCAGTAGCCAGATGAACACTGAAGCTTTCTTT.

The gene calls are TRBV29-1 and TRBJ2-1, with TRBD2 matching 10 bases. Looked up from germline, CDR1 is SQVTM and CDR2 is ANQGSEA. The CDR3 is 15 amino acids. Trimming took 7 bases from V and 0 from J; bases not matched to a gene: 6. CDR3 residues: CSATTSGTSYNEQFF. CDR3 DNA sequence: TGCAGCGCTACTACTAGCGGGACCTCCTACAATGAGCAGTTCTTC.

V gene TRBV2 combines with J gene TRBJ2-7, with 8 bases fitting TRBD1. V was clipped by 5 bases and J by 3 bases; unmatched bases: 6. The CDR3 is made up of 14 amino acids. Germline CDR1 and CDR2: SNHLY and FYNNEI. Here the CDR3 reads CASSPTGTGYEQYF. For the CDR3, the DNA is TGTGCCAGCAGTCCCACCGGGACAGGCTACGAGCAGTACTTC.

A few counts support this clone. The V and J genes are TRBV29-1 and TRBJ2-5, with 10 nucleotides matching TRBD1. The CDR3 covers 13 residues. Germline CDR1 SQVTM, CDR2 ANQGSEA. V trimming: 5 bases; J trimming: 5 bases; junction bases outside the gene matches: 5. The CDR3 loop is CSVRDRGLETQYF. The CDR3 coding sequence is TGCAGCGTTCGGGACAGGGGATTGGAGACCCAGTACTTC.

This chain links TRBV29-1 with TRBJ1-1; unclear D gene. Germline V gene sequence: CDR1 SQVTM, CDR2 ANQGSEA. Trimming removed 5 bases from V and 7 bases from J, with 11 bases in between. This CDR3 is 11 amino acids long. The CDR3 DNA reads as TGCAGCGTTAAAAACCAGGTTGAAGCTTTCTTT. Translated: CSVKNQVEAFF.

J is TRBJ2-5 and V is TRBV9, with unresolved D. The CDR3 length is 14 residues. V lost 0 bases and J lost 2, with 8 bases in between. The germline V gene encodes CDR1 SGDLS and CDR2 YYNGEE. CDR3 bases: TGTGCCAGCAGCGTAGCGTCTAGTCAAGAGACCCAGTACTTC. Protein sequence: CASSVASSQETQYF.

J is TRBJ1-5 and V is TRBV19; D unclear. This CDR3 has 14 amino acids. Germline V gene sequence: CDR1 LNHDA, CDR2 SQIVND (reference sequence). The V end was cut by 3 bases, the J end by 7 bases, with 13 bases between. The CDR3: CASSITGSGQPQHF. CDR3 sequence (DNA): TGTGCCAGTAGTATCACGGGGTCGGGACAGCCCCAGCATTTT.

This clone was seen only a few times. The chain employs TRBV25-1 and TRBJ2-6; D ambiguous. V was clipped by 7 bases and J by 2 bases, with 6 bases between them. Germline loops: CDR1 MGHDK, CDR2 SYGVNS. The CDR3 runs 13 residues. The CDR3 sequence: CASTPPGANVLTF. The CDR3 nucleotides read TGTGCCAGCACCCCCCCTGGGGCCAACGTCCTGACTTTC.

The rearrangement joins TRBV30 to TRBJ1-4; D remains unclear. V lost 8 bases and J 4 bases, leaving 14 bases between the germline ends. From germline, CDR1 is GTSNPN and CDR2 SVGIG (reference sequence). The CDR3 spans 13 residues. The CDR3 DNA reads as TGTGCCGGCGGCCCCGGGTTTAATGAAAAACTGTTTTTT. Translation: CAGGPGFNEKLFF.

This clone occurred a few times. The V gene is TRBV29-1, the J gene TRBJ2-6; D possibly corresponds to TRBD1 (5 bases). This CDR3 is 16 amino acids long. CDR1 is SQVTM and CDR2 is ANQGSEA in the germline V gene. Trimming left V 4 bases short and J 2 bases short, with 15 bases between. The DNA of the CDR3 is TGCAGCGTTGCTCTAGGGGAAGGAACTGGGGCCAACGTCCTGACTTTC. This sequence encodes CSVALGEGTGANVLTF.

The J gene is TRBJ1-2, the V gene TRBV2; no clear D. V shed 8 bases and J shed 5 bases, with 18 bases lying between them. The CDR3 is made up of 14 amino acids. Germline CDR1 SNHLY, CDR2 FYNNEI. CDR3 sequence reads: CASERLVGYYGYTF. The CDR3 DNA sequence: TGTGCCAGCGAGCGGCTGGTGGGCTATTATGGCTACACCTTC.

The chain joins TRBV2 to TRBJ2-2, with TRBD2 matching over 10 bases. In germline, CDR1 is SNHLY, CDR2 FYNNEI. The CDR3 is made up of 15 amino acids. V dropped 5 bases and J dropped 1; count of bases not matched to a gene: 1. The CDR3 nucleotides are TGTGCCAGCAGTAGGACTAGCGGGAACACCGGGGAGCTGTTTTTT. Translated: CASSRTSGNTGELFF.

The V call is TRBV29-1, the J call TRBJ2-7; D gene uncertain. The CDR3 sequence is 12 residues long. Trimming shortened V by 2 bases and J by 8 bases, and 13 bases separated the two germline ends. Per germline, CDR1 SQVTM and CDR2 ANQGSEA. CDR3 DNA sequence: TGCAGCGTTGAAATAGCTACGAGCCAGCAGTACTTC. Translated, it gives CSVEIATSQQYF.

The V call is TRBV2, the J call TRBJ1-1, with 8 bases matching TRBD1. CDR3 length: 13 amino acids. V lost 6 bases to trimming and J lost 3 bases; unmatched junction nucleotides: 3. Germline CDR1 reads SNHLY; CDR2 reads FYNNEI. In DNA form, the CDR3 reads TGTGCCAGCAGAGTGGACAGGGACACTGAAGCTTTCTTT. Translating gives CASRVDRDTEAFF.

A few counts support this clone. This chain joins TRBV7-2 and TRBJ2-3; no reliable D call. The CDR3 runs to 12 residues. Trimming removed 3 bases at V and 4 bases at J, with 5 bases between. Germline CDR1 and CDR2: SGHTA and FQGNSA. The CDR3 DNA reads TGTGCCAGCAGCTTTGGGTCAGATACGCAGTATTTT. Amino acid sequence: CASSFGSDTQYF.

CDR3 in DNA: TGTGCCAGCGGCCACATCCTAGCGGGAGGTGGGGAGACCCAGTACTTC. Translated, it gives CASGHILAGGGETQYF. The V call is TRBV11-2, the J call TRBJ2-5; TRBD2 aligns across 11 bases. V trimming: 8 bases; J trimming: 5 bases; junction bases outside the gene matches: 13. The germline CDR1 and CDR2 sequences are SGHAT and FQNNGV. The CDR3 sequence is 16 residues long.